These 21 T cell receptor beta chains came from one sample sequenced in a study of blood T cells in healthy people across ages. PCR was performed a second time for 7 to 11 cycles using a sample-barcoded 5' primer and a J-beta primer mix. TCRdb re-called the 5' RACE reads with MiXCR, one entry per CDR3 protein. The sample holds roughly 1 million distinct CDR3 sequences, approximately 25% seen once. These same data were also listed under a study on T cells of mothers and their children.

Sequencing was performed on blood. All receptors come from a girl aged 2-15 years in good health.

J is TRBJ2-6 and V is TRBV3-1; the D is unclear. Germline assignment: CDR1 LGHDT and CDR2 YNNKEL (reference sequence). Trimming shortened V by 3 bases and J by 0 bases, and 9 bases separated the two germline ends. CDR3 length: 16 residues. The CDR3 DNA reads TGTGCCAGCAGCCACCCAGGTTTCTCTGGGGCCAACGTCCTGACTTTC. It translates to CASSHPGFSGANVLTF. The variable domain in full, completed from reference TRBV3-1 and TRBJ2-6, reads DTAVSQTPKYLVTQMGNDKSIKCEQNLGHDTMYWYKQDSKKFLKIMFSYNNKELIINETVPNRFSPKSPDKAHLNLHINSLELGDSAVYFCASSHPGFSGANVLTFGAGSRLTVL.

This clonotype was detected many times. This chain uses TRBV12-5 with TRBJ1-1; D gene ambiguous. Germline V lookup: CDR1 LGHNT, CDR2 FRNRAP. The CDR3 totals 12 residues. V lost 5 bases, J lost 1 base, and 5 bases lay in between. CDR3 loop: CASGEGNTEAFF. CDR3 nucleotide sequence: TGTGCTAGTGGTGAGGGGAACACTGAAGCTTTCTTT.

This clonotype has just a few counts. The rearrangement uses TRBV7-9 and TRBJ1-2; D perhaps matches TRBD1 (5 bases). The CDR3 consists of 14 residues. The germline V gene encodes CDR1 SEHNR and CDR2 FQNEAQ (reference sequence). Between the trimmed V and J ends, which lost 3 bases and 8 bases, there was a span of 16 bases. CDR3 in amino acids: CASSLTRGEKGYTF. CDR3 sequence (DNA): TGTGCCAGCAGCTTGACGAGGGGTGAAAAAGGCTACACCTTC.

V is TRBV4-2 and J is TRBJ1-2; possible D gene TRBD1, 5 bases. This CDR3 is built from 20 residues. Trimming took 3 bases from V and 3 from J, leaving 29 bases between them. Germline CDR1 reads LGHNA; CDR2 reads YNFKEQ. This CDR3 reads CASSQERWVGADGADYGYTF. The CDR3 DNA sequence: TGTGCCAGCAGCCAGGAGCGGTGGGTAGGTGCGGACGGGGCGGACTATGGCTACACCTTC.

The gene calls are TRBV7-2 and TRBJ1-1; D call uncertain. CDR3 length: 14 residues. V dropped 2 bases and J dropped 2 bases, with 9 bases sitting between them. The germline CDR1 and CDR2 sequences are SGHTA and FQGNSA. CDR3 in amino acids: CASSLISVNTEAFF. The CDR3, as DNA: TGTGCCAGCAGCTTAATTTCGGTAAACACTGAAGCTTTCTTT.

This clonotype was recorded a few times. The chain recombines TRBV3-1 with TRBJ1-2; TRBD1 aligns across 10 bases. The CDR3 loop spans 15 amino acids. Germline V gene lookup returns CDR1 LGHDT and CDR2 YNNKEL (reference sequence). Trimming took 7 bases from V and 4 from J; bases not matched to a gene: 9. Here the CDR3 reads CASNHRTGGTYGYTF. As DNA, the CDR3 is TGTGCCAGCAACCATCGGACAGGGGGTACCTATGGCTACACCTTC. Together with reference TRBV3-1 and TRBJ1-2, the CDR3 gives the full variable domain: DTAVSQTPKYLVTQMGNDKSIKCEQNLGHDTMYWYKQDSKKFLKIMFSYNNKELIINETVPNRFSPKSPDKAHLNLHINSLELGDSAVYFCASNHRTGGTYGYTFGSGTRLTVV.

The V and J genes are TRBV29-1 and TRBJ1-1; D may be TRBD1 (6 bases). Trimming left V 1 base short and J 4 bases short, with 19 bases between. The CDR3 is 16 residues long. The germline gives CDR1 SQVTM, CDR2 ANQGSEA. The DNA for the CDR3 is TGCAGCGTTGAAGGGTCGCACAGGGCAGAGGGCACTGAAGCTTTCTTT. It translates to CSVEGSHRAEGTEAFF.

The gene calls are TRBV28 and TRBJ2-5; maybe TRBD1 (6 bases). This CDR3 comprises 14 residues. Trimming cost V 5 bases and J 2 bases, with 12 bases left between them. Germline V gene sequence: CDR1 MDHEN, CDR2 SYDVKM. CDR3 sequence reads: CASSQTGRQETQYF. The CDR3 DNA reads TGTGCCAGCAGTCAGACAGGTCGTCAAGAGACCCAGTACTTC.

Only one count was recorded for this clonotype. The J gene is TRBJ1-4, the V gene TRBV7-9; possibly TRBD1 for D (6 bases). From germline, CDR1 is SEHNR and CDR2 FQNEAQ (reference sequence). Trimming removed 5 bases from V and 3 bases from J, with 19 bases in between. The CDR3 runs to 17 residues. The CDR3 here is CASSITYQGTANEKLFF. The CDR3 region has the DNA TGTGCCAGCAGCATCACTTACCAGGGGACGGCTAATGAAAAACTGTTTTTT.

This clonotype appeared a few times. The V gene is TRBV28, the J gene TRBJ2-1; maybe TRBD2 (6 bases). With the DNA end fitting TRBJ2-7 better, the J assignment may be wrong. CDR3 length: 12 residues. Germline V gene data show CDR1 as MDHEN and CDR2 as SYDVKM. CDR3 DNA sequence: TGTGCCAGCAGGTACGGGACTGCGGAGCAGTACTTC. Its translation: CASRYGTAEQYF.

There are a few counts of this clonotype. This chain links TRBV7-9 with TRBJ2-6; TRBD1 matches at 9 bases. With 4 bases clipped from V and 0 bases from J, the junction kept 10 bases outside the gene matches. This CDR3 spans 19 amino acids. Germline V gene lookup returns CDR1 SEHNR and CDR2 FQNEAQ (reference sequence). CDR3 sequence (DNA): TGTGCCAGCAGCTCCGGACCGGGACAGGGCCTCTCTGGGGCCAACGTCCTGACTTTC. This gives the protein CASSSGPGQGLSGANVLTF. The variable domain in full, with the rest retrieved from reference TRBV7-9 and TRBJ2-6, is DTGVSQNPRHKITKRGQNVTFRCDPISEHNRLYWYRQTLGQGPEFLTYFQNEAQLEKSRLLSDRFSAERPKGSFSTLEIQRTEQGDSAMYLCASSSGPGQGLSGANVLTFGAGSRLTVL.

CDR3 sequence reads: CASSLWAGTWEQFF. DNA of the CDR3: TGTGCCAGCAGCTTGTGGGCGGGGACCTGGGAGCAGTTCTTC. The rearrangement uses TRBV7-3 and TRBJ2-5, with D possibly matching TRBD2 (6 bases). TRBJ2-1 matches the DNA end more closely, so the J call is doubtful. The CDR3 extends over 14 amino acids. Germline values: CDR1 SGHTA, CDR2 FQGTGA.

This clonotype has just a few counts. This chain connects TRBV2 to TRBJ2-7; D is unresolved. V lost 1 base and J lost 4, with 8 bases in between. The CDR3 has 13 amino acids. From germline, CDR1 is SNHLY and CDR2 FYNNEI. CDR3 in amino acids: CASSEDSPYEQYF. The CDR3 DNA is TGTGCCAGCAGTGAAGATAGCCCTTACGAGCAGTACTTC.

This clonotype was detected ten times or more. The rearrangement uses TRBV27 and TRBJ2-1, with 8 bases fitting TRBD1. Losses at the gene ends were 7 bases for V and 9 bases for J; bases not matched to a gene: 17. Per germline, CDR1 MNHEY and CDR2 SMNVEV (reference sequence). The CDR3 runs to 16 residues. The CDR3 region is CASMKRPQSGGSEQFF. CDR3 in DNA: TGTGCCAGCATGAAAAGGCCCCAATCAGGGGGCTCTGAGCAGTTCTTC.

V usage is TRBV7-8 and J usage is TRBJ2-5; the D gene is possibly TRBD2 (5 bases). Germline loops: CDR1 SGHVS, CDR2 FQNEAQ. This CDR3 comprises 14 residues. V gave up 5 bases and J gave up 7 bases, with 17 bases separating them. CDR3 loop: CASSRRTGFGTQYF. CDR3 in DNA: TGTGCCAGCAGCCGACGGACGGGGTTCGGGACCCAGTACTTC.

This clonotype was detected only a few times. V and J are TRBV29-1 and TRBJ2-3, with 8 bases lining up with TRBD1. Losses at the gene ends were 6 bases for V and 2 bases for J; bases not matched to a gene: 7. Germline lookup yields CDR1 SQVTM and CDR2 ANQGSEA. This CDR3 has 14 residues. For the CDR3, the DNA is TGCAGCGTGACAGGGGCCCCTTACACAGATACGCAGTATTTT. Amino acid sequence: CSVTGAPYTDTQYF.

This clonotype has a handful of counts. The CDR3 DNA reads TGTGCCAGCAGCCATAAACAACGGACCTACGAGCAGTACTTC. Translation gives CASSHKQRTYEQYF. V gene TRBV3-1 combines with J gene TRBJ2-7; D is undetermined. The germline CDR1 and CDR2 sequences are LGHDT and YNNKEL (reference sequence). The CDR3 loop spans 14 amino acids. Deletions cut 3 bases from V and 2 bases from J, with 11 bases between.

This clonotype showed up just a few times. V usage is TRBV12-3 or TRBV12-4 and J usage is TRBJ2-7; 7 bases fit TRBD2. Unmatched junction bases numbered 8, after V lost 5 bases and J lost 1 base. The CDR3 is 15 amino acids. Here the CDR3 DNA reads TGTGCCAGCAGTCTCGGTCTAGCGGCATCCTACGAGCAGTACTTC. Translated: CASSLGLAASYEQYF.

This clonotype showed up just a few times. The chain is built from TRBV28 and TRBJ1-2, with TRBD1 identical over 10 bases. V lost 7 bases, J lost 9 bases, and 17 bases stayed unmatched. CDR3 length: 16 residues. The germline gives CDR1 MDHEN, CDR2 SYDVKM. The CDR3 DNA is TGTGCCAGCAATCACCGTCTGGGACAGGGGAATGTCAGCTACACCTTC. This translates into CASNHRLGQGNVSYTF.

The rearrangement joins TRBV29-1 to TRBJ2-7; D is possibly TRBD1 (5 bases). The CDR3 has 15 amino acids. CDR1 and CDR2 from the germline V gene are SQVTM and ANQGSEA. V gave up 7 bases and J gave up 2 bases, with 21 bases separating them. The CDR3 DNA follows: TGCAGCGCCGTCCCCGAGACAGAGGTTACCTACGAGCAGTACTTC. The encoded protein is CSAVPETEVTYEQYF.

This chain uses TRBV27 with TRBJ2-5, with D possibly matching TRBD2 (6 bases). The CDR3 spans 14 residues. The ends were cut back, 2 bases at V and 2 bases at J, with 9 bases in the middle. The germline gives CDR1 MNHEY, CDR2 SMNVEV (reference sequence). The CDR3 DNA sequence: TGTGCCAGCAGTTTAGGGGGGTGGCAAGAGACCCAGTACTTC. This translates into CASSLGGWQETQYF.